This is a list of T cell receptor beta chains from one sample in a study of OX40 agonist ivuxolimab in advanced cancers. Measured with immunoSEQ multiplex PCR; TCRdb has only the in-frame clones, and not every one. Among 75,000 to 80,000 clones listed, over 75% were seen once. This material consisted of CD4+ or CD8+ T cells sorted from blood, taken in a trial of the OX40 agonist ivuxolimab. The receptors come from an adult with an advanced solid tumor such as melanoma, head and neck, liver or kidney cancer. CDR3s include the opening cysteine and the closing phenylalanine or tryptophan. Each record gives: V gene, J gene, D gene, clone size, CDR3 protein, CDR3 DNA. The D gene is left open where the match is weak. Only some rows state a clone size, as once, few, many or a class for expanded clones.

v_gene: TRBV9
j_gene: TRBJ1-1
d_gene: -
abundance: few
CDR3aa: CASSRREGWPEAFF
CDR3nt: TGTGCCAGCAGCAGACGTGAGGGATGGCCTGAAGCTTTCTTT

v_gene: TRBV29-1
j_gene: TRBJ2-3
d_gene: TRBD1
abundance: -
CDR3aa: CSEGTDHTDTQYF
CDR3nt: TGCAGCGAGGGGACAGACCACACAGATACGCAGTATTTT

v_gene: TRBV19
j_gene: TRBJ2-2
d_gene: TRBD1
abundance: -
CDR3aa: CASSYYRTGTLSNTGELFF
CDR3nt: TGTGCCAGTAGTTATTACCGGACAGGGACACTCTCGAACACCGGGGAGCTGTTTTTT

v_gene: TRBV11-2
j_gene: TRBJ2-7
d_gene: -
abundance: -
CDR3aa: CASSLAQGTYEQYF
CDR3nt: TGTGCCAGCAGCTTAGCGCAGGGCACCTACGAGCAGTACTTC

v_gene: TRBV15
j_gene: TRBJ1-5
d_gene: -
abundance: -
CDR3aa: CATSRVRRSLSNQPQHF
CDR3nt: TGTGCCACCAGCAGAGTTCGGAGGAGCCTTAGCAATCAGCCCCAGCATTTT

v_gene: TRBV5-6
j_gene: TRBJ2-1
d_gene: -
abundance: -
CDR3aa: CASSLQLGSHEQFF
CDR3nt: TGTGCCAGCAGCTTGCAACTCGGGAGCCATGAGCAGTTCTTC

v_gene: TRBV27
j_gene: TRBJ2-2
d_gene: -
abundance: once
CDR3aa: CASSQQGRDTGELFF
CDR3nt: TGTGCCAGCAGTCAGCAGGGGAGGGATACCGGGGAGCTGTTTTTT

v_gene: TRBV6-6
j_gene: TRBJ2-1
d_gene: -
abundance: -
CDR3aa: CASSLPRNEQFF
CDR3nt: TGTGCCAGCAGTCTACCCCGCAATGAGCAGTTCTTC

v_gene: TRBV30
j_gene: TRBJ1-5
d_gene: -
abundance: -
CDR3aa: CAWSPKGGGLGNQPQHF
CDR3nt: TGTGCCTGGAGTCCCAAGGGAGGGGGATTGGGCAATCAGCCCCAGCATTTT

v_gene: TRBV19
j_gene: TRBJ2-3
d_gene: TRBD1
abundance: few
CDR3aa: CASSPWTGPIDTQYF
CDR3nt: TGTGCCAGTAGTCCATGGACAGGGCCAATTGATACGCAGTATTTT

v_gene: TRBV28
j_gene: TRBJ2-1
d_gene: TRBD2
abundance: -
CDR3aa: CASSLTSGLAGINEQFF
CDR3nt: TGTGCCAGCAGTTTAACGTCCGGGCTAGCGGGGATCAATGAGCAGTTCTTC

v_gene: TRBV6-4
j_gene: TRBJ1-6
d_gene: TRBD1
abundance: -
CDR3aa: CASSDLRDRGPTVASLHF
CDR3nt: TGTGCCAGCAGTGACTTGCGGGACAGGGGGCCCACCGTCGCGTCCCTCCACTTT

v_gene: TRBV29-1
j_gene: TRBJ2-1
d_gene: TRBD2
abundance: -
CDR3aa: CSVDLAGGAEQFF
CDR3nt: TGCAGCGTTGACCTAGCGGGGGGCGCTGAGCAGTTCTTC

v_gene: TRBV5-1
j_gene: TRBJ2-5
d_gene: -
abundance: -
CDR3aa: CASSFPGGAGETQYF
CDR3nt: TGCGCCAGCAGCTTTCCCGGGGGCGCGGGGGAGACCCAGTACTTC

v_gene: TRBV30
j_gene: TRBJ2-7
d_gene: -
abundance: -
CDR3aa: CAWSDPSRSSYEQYF
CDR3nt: TGTGCCTGGAGTGATCCCTCCCGCAGCTCCTACGAGCAGTACTTC

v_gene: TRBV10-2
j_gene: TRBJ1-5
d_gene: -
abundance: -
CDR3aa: CASSESGGTQPQHF
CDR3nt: TGCGCCAGCAGTGAGTCGGGGGGCACTCAGCCCCAGCATTTT

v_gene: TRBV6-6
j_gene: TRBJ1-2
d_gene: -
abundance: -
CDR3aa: CASQRAYGYTF
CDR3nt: TGTGCCAGCCAGCGAGCGTATGGCTACACCTTC